This T cell receptor beta chain was identified in a study of cytomegalovirus exposure and HLA in healthy donors. When sampled, the donors appeared nominally healthy, though they likely had unrecorded immune exposures. CDR1 SEHNR and CDR2 FQNEAQ come from the germline V gene (reference sequence). CDR3 length: 15 residues. Trimming shortened V by 7 bases and J by 1 base, and 14 bases separated the two germline ends. As concerns this clone: Antigen: not known.

Overall study findings and caveats: The majority of CMV-associated TCR beta chains were reported as apparently HLA-restricted in a later analysis.

60 Vbeta and 13 Jbeta primers were used in PCR. This table comes from immunoSEQ multiplex PCR, and its TCRdb copy is limited to in-frame clones, with some not included. The repertoire consists of over 120,000 clones, with around two thirds occurring once and the leading ten covering approximately 2%. V usage is TRBV7-9 and J usage is TRBJ1-3, with D possibly being TRBD1 (5 bases). This receptor was identified in a woman aged 55-70 years in good health and CMV-seropositive. Sequencing was done on a sample of PBMCs. The CDR3 reads CASIPGAESGNTIYF. The CDR3 DNA is TGTGCCAGCATCCCTGGGGCTGAGTCTGGAAACACCATATATTTT.